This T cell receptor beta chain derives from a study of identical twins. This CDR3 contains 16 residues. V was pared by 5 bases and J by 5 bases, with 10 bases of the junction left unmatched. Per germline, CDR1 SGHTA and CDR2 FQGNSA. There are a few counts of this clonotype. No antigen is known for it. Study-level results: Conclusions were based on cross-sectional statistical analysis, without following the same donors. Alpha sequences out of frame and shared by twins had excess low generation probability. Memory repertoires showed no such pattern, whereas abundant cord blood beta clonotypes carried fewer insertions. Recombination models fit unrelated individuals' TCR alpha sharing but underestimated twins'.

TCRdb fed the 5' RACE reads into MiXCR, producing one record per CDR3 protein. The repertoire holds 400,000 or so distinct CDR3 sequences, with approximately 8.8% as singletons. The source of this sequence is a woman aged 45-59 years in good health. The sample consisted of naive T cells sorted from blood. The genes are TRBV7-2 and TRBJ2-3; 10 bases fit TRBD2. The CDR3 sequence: CASSADLAGVGDTQYF. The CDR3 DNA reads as TGTGCCAGCAGCGCCGACCTAGCGGGAGTAGGAGATACGCAGTATTTT. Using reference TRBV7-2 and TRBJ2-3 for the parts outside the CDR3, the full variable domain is GAGVSQSPSNKVTEKGKDVELRCDPISGHTALYWYRQSLGQGLEFLIYFQGNSAPDKSGLPSDRFSAERTGGSVSTLTIQRTQQEDSAVYLCASSADLAGVGDTQYFGPGTRLTVL.